The rows below give T cell receptor beta chains drawn from one sample of a study of T cell changes during pregnancy in multiple sclerosis. Some clones are missing from TCRdb's copy, which holds only in-frame ones; the method was immunoSEQ multiplex PCR. The sample lists 70,000 or so clones, approximately 90% seen once, with about 0.42% in the top ten. The specimen comprised CD4+ T cells from peripheral blood mononuclear cells, sampled before pregnancy. These receptors were obtained from a female donor with multiple sclerosis, enrolled in a pregnancy study. Both conserved end residues are trimmed from each CDR3. The order of the fields is V gene, clone size, J gene, CDR3 protein. Only some rows state a clone size, as once, few, many or a class for expanded clones.

>TRBV15|.|TRBJ2-5
ATSRDLGGAGASETQY
>TRBV7-9|.|TRBJ1-2
ASSARDRGNYGYT
>TRBV5-1|.|TRBJ2-1
ASSLLPSGGGEQF
>TRBV2|once|TRBJ2-3
ATRDRGYDTQY
>TRBV5-8|.|TRBJ2-1
ASSFRTGTGEQF
>TRBV28|.|TRBJ2-2
ASSLGQGRGGELF
>TRBV9|.|TRBJ2-7
ASSVDAGAYEQY
>TRBV5-6|once|TRBJ1-5
ASSLRAGANFNQPQH
>TRBV10-3|.|TRBJ2-3
AILVSSTDTQY
>TRBV19|once|TRBJ2-4
ASSILGGSRKNIQY
>TRBV11-3|.|TRBJ2-7
ASSFSGVHEQY
>TRBV7-6|medium-sized|TRBJ2-4
ASSLAPEENIQY
>TRBV27|.|TRBJ2-3
ASSLKSGRGITDTQY
>TRBV2|once|TRBJ2-7
ASSSPGFYEQY
>TRBV28|.|TRBJ1-1
ACVKFGNTEAF
>TRBV21-1|.|TRBJ2-3
ASSKERGNADTQY
>TRBV5-4|.|TRBJ1-1
ASSRTGGASTEAF
>TRBV7-7|.|TRBJ2-5
ASSKTGEGTQY
>TRBV5-1|.|TRBJ2-7
ASSLVSMSGSMREQY
>TRBV30|.|TRBJ2-3
AWTVGGADTQY
>TRBV5-1|.|TRBJ1-1
ASSWTGTEAF
>TRBV11-2|.|TRBJ2-1
ASSVPGLSLNEQF
>TRBV7-9|.|TRBJ1-4
ASSLRAGTNEKLF
>TRBV5-1|.|TRBJ2-7
ASRAGQDEQY
>TRBV7-3|.|TRBJ2-1
ASSPSSGRQNEQF
>TRBV10-3|.|TRBJ2-7
AISGGTGGYEQY
>TRBV6-5|.|TRBJ1-5
ASSLGDSNQPQH
>TRBV18|.|TRBJ2-7
ASSSGRAREQY
>TRBV14|.|TRBJ2-3
ASSQELLAGGRADTQY
>TRBV5-1|.|TRBJ2-3
ASSLNGGDTQY
>TRBV6-5|.|TRBJ2-3
ASSRDRLSTDTQY
>TRBV6-5|.|TRBJ1-1
ASSWGRDMNTEAF
>TRBV7-8|.|TRBJ2-2
ASSLGQANTGELF
>TRBV5-1|.|TRBJ2-7
ASSGFLGPVASDSYEQY
>TRBV6-6|.|TRBJ1-2
ASIIGTGQGNGYT
>TRBV19|.|TRBJ2-5
ASSRRAPIETQY